This record covers a single T cell receptor (beta chain). The sample is drawn from a study of shared clonotypes between healthy human individuals. Using immunoSEQ multiplex PCR, the repertoire was profiled, and TCRdb retains in-frame clones only, with some absent. The sample comprises millions of clones, roughly 95% of which are singletons, and 0.13% rests with the top ten. The receptor's source is a man in his late teens or twenties in good health. Sequenced material: naive CD4+ T cells sorted from blood. This sample's subset: CD45RA+ positively selected.

In DNA form, the CDR3 reads TGTGCCAGCAACAGGGGTTCCTATAATTCACCCCTCCACTTT. It specifies CASNRGSYNSPLHF. The chain recombines TRBV7-2 with TRBJ1-6, with 7 bases matching TRBD1. The length of the CDR3 is 14 residues. Germline values: CDR1 SGHTA, CDR2 FQGNSA. The V and J ends lost 7 bases and 1 base, in that order; junction bases with no gene match: 1.